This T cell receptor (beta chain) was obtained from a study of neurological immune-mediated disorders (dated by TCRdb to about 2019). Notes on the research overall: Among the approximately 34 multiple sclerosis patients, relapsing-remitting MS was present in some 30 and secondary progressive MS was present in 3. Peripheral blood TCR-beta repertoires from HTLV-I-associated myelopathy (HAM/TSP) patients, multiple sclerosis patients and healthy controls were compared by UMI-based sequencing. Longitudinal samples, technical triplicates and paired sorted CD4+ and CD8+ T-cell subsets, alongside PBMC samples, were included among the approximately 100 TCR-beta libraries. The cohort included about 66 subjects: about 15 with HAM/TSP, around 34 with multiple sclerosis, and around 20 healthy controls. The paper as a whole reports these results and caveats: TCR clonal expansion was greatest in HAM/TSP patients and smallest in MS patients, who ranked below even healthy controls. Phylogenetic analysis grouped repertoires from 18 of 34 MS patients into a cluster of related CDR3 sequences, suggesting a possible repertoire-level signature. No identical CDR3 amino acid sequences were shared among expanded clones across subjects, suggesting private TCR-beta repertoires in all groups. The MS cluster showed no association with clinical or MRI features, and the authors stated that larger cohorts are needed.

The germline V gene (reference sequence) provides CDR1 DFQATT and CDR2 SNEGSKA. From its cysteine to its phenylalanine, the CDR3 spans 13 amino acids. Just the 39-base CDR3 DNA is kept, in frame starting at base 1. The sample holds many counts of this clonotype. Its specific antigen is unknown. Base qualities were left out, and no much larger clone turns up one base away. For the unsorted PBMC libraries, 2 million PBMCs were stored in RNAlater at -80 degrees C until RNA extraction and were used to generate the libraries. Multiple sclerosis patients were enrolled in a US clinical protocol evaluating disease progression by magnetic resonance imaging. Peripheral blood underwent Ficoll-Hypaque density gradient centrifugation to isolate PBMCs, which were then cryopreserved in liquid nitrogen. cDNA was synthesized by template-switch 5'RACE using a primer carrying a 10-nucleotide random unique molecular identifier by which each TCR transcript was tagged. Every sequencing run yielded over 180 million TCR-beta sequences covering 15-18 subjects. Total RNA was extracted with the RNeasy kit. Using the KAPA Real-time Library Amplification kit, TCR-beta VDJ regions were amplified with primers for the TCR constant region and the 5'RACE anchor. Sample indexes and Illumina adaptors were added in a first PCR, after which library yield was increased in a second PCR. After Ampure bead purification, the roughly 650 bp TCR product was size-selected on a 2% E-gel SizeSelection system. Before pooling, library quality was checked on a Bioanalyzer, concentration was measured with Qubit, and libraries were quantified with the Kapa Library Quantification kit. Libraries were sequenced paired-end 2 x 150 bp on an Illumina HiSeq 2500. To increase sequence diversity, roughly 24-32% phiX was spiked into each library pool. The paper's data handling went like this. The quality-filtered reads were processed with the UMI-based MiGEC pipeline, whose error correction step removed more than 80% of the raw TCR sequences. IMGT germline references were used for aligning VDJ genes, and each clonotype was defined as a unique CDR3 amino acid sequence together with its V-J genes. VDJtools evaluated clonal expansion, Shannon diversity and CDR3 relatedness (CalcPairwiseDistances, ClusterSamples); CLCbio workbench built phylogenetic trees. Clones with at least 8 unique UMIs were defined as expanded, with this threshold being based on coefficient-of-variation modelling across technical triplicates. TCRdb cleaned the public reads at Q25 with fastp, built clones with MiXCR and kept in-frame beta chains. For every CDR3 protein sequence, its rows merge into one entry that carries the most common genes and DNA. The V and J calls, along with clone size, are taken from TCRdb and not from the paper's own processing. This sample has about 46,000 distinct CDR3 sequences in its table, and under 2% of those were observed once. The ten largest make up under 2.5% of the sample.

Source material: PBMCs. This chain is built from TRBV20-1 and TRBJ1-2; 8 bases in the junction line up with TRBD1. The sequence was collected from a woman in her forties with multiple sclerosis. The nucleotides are TGCAGGGGGGCAGGGGGCGCGGACTATGGCTACACCTTC. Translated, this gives CRGAGGADYGYTF.